These 29 T cell receptor beta chains share one sample of origin, sequenced in a study of molecular identifiers for immune sequencing clone quantification. TCRdb re-called the PCR reads with MiXCR, one entry per CDR3 protein. The sample has tens of thousands of distinct CDR3 sequences, about 19% seen once; the top ten hold under 1.4%. Sequences were obtained from naive CD8+ T cells from blood, with Jurkat cell RNA spiked in. Subset here: FACS-sorted CD8+CD4-CCR7+CD45RA+ naive T cells. The origin of the receptors is a human donor in good health. Some libraries in this study had Jurkat cell RNA spiked in.

This clonotype was counted ten times or more. The chain has TRBV19 and TRBJ1-1; D is perhaps TRBD1 (5 bases). The ends were cut back, 4 bases at V and 6 bases at J, with 18 bases in the middle. Germline V gene data show CDR1 as LNHDA and CDR2 as SQIVND (reference sequence). CDR3 length equals 15 residues. CDR3 sequence: CASSTWGGTRSEAFF. CDR3 nucleotide sequence: TGTGCCAGTAGTACGTGGGGGGGGACCAGATCTGAAGCTTTCTTT.

There are many counts of this clonotype. The chain recombines TRBV20-1 with TRBJ2-2; a weak D match, TRBD1 (6 bases). The CDR3 covers 16 residues. Trimming took 0 bases from V and 0 from J, leaving 11 bases between them. Germline-derived CDR1 and CDR2 are DFQATT and SNEGSKA (reference sequence). The CDR3 spells CSARDHDRPNTGELFF. CDR3 bases: TGCAGTGCTAGAGACCACGACAGGCCGAACACCGGGGAGCTGTTTTTT.

This clonotype was counted many times. The chain joins TRBV27 to TRBJ2-7; D not certain. The ends were cut back, 6 bases at V and 4 bases at J, with 13 bases in the middle. The CDR3 consists of 13 residues. The germline V gene has CDR1 MNHEY and CDR2 SMNVEV (reference sequence). CDR3 amino acids: CASSPNPIYEQYF. For the CDR3, the DNA is TGTGCCAGCAGCCCAAACCCCATATACGAGCAGTACTTC.

This clonotype has at least ten counts. The chain employs TRBV30 and TRBJ2-3; perhaps TRBD2 as D (6 bases). V lost 2 bases to trimming and J lost 4 bases, with 16 bases between them. The CDR3 runs 15 residues. Germline CDR1 reads GTSNPN; CDR2 reads SVGIG (reference sequence). The CDR3 DNA follows: TGTGCCTGGAGTTTGGCTGGAGGGAAGGCAGATACGCAGTATTTT. This encodes CAWSLAGGKADTQYF.

In its sample, this clonotype was seen a few times. V usage is TRBV11-2 and J usage is TRBJ2-1; 8 nucleotides align to TRBD2. Germline CDR1 is SGHAT and CDR2 is FQNNGV. The V segment lost 4 bases and the J segment 8 bases; nucleotides outside the gene matches: 10. The CDR3 has 15 amino acids. CDR3 loop: CASSSSGGARDEQFF. The CDR3 coding sequence is TGTGCCAGCAGCTCCTCCGGGGGGGCGAGGGATGAGCAGTTCTTC.

This clonotype was detected ten times or more. V and J are TRBV20-1 and TRBJ2-2; 8 nucleotides line up with TRBD1. J lost 1 base, V lost 0 bases, and 4 bases had no gene match. CDR1 is DFQATT and CDR2 is SNEGSKA in the germline V gene (reference sequence). The CDR3 loop spans 16 amino acids. The CDR3 sequence: CSARDWDRMNTGELFF. CDR3 sequence (DNA): TGCAGTGCTAGAGACTGGGACAGGATGAACACCGGGGAGCTGTTTTTT.

Points on this clonotype: The junction does not match germline at one end; this may be a read error. This sequence joins TRBV9 and TRBJ1-1; 8 bases are a match to TRBD1. CDR3 size: 15 residues. Germline V gene sequence: CDR1 SGDLS, CDR2 YYNGEE. The CDR3 region has the DNA TGTGCCAGCAGCCCCATGACAGGGGTGTACACCGAAGCTTTCTTT. This sequence encodes CASSPMTGVYTEAFF.

This clonotype was recorded many times. The gene calls are TRBV4-3 and TRBJ2-7, with TRBD1 identical over 8 bases. CDR1 is LGHNA, CDR2 YSLEER, per germline. The CDR3 consists of 14 residues. V gave up 4 bases and J gave up 4 bases; unmatched junction bases: 6. The CDR3 reads CASSLGQDGYEQYF. The CDR3 nucleotides are TGCGCCAGCAGCCTGGGACAGGATGGTTACGAGCAGTACTTC.

This clonotype was seen at least ten times. The chain employs TRBV28 and TRBJ1-1; D might be TRBD1 (5 bases). In germline, CDR1 is MDHEN, CDR2 SYDVKM. V lost 7 bases to trimming and J lost 0 bases, with 12 bases between them. The CDR3 spans 14 residues. The CDR3 DNA is TGTGCCAGCACCTTGGGGCGGTTGAACACTGAAGCTTTCTTT. Its translation is CASTLGRLNTEAFF.

Many counts were recorded for this clonotype. This sequence joins TRBV29-1 and TRBJ1-1; D remains unclear. The length of the CDR3 is 10 residues. The V end lost 3 bases, the J end lost 5 bases, and 4 bases lay between the germline ends. The V gene's germline CDR1 is SQVTM and CDR2 ANQGSEA. The CDR3 loop reads CSVDPTEAFF. The DNA for the CDR3 is TGCAGCGTTGATCCGACTGAAGCTTTCTTT.

This clonotype was counted ten times or more. The rearrangement uses TRBV6-2 or TRBV6-3 and TRBJ2-1, with 7 bases aligning to TRBD1. This CDR3 is built from 17 residues. The germline gives CDR1 MNHEY, CDR2 SVGEGT. V was pared by 4 bases and J by 4 bases, with 13 bases of the junction left unmatched. Here the CDR3 DNA reads TGTGCCAGCAGTTCCCCGAGACAGGGAGCGGAATACAATGAGCAGTTCTTC. Translating gives CASSSPRQGAEYNEQFF.

In its sample, this clonotype was seen many times. The chain has TRBV20-1 and TRBJ1-1; 8 bases align to TRBD1. J was trimmed by 3 bases and V by 3 bases; bases with no gene match: 9. CDR1 and CDR2 from the germline V gene are DFQATT and SNEGSKA (reference sequence). CDR3 size: 15 residues. This chain's CDR3 is CSAREKSGGYTEAFF. The CDR3 DNA follows: TGCAGTGCTAGGGAAAAATCAGGGGGCTACACTGAAGCTTTCTTT.

This clonotype was recorded many times. This rearrangement joins TRBV29-1 to TRBJ2-1; possibly TRBD1 for D (5 bases). The CDR3 loop spans 14 amino acids. The V end lost 7 bases, the J end lost 5 bases, and 18 bases lay between the germline ends. Looked up from germline, CDR1 is SQVTM and CDR2 is ANQGSEA. The CDR3 sequence is CSAQIPDTNNEQFF. The CDR3 bases are TGCAGCGCCCAAATCCCGGACACCAACAATGAGCAGTTCTTC.

Concerning this clonotype itself: The junction differs from germline at one of its ends, possibly a read error. The V and J genes are TRBV4-1 and TRBJ2-5; D gene ambiguous. This CDR3 has 14 amino acids. Germline lookup yields CDR1 MGHRA and CDR2 YSYEKL. For the CDR3, the DNA is TGCGCCAGCGGCCAAGATTTCAGCCGAGAGACCCAGTACTTC. Protein product: CASGQDFSRETQYF.

The rearrangement links TRBV6-5 to TRBJ2-2; no reliable D call. CDR3 length: 16 amino acids. Per the germline V gene, CDR1 is MNHEY and CDR2 is SVGAGI. V lost 6 bases and J lost 0, with 14 bases in between. As DNA, the CDR3 is TGTGCCAGCAGCCCACGGGCTGGGACGAACACCGGGGAGCTGTTTTTT. It codes for CASSPRAGTNTGELFF.

This clonotype was detected ten times or more. The CDR3 coding sequence is TGTGCCAGCAGTTTGCTAGCGGAGTACAATGAGCAGTTCTTC. Its protein product is CASSLLAEYNEQFF. The chain combines TRBV6-2 or TRBV6-3 with TRBJ2-1; the match to TRBD2 covers 7 bases. The CDR3 runs to 14 residues. The trim removed 4 bases at V and 4 bases at J, leaving 4 bases unmatched. Germline-derived CDR1 and CDR2 are MNHEY and SVGEGT.

This clonotype has at least ten counts. This sequence joins TRBV2 and TRBJ2-4; D is possibly TRBD1 or TRBD2 (5 bases each). This CDR3 spans 18 amino acids. Germline CDR1 SNHLY, CDR2 FYNNEI. Trimming pared 0 bases from V and 7 bases from J, leaving 22 bases between. The CDR3 protein is CASSEASVWGLGENIQYF. CDR3 nucleotide sequence: TGTGCCAGCAGTGAAGCGAGCGTATGGGGGTTGGGGGAGAACATTCAGTACTTC.

This clonotype showed up many times. The chain combines TRBV3-1 with TRBJ2-7; TRBD1 aligns across 7 bases. The CDR3 runs 14 residues. CDR1 is LGHDT and CDR2 is YNNKEL in the germline V gene (reference sequence). V dropped 6 bases and J dropped 2; count of bases not matched to a gene: 7. The CDR3 region is CASRPSGGAYEQYF. CDR3 sequence (DNA): TGTGCCAGCAGACCCTCAGGGGGAGCCTACGAGCAGTACTTC.

This clonotype was counted ten times or more. The chain is built from TRBV29-1 and TRBJ1-4; D is possibly TRBD1 (6 bases). The CDR3 runs to 16 residues. Germline V gene lookup returns CDR1 SQVTM and CDR2 ANQGSEA. V was clipped by 5 bases and J by 0 bases, with 16 bases between them. The CDR3: CSVIQGNTATNEKLFF. As DNA, the CDR3 is TGCAGCGTTATTCAGGGGAACACCGCAACTAATGAAAAACTGTTTTTT.

This clonotype was found once. This likely comes from a read error, as the CDR3 has no conserved phenylalanine or tryptophan at its end. The chain has TRBV6-6 and TRBJ2-1; either TRBD1 or TRBD2 may fit D (6 bases each). Deletions cut 3 bases from V and 6 bases from J, with 12 bases between. Germline V lookup: CDR1 MNHNY, CDR2 SVGAGI (reference sequence). The CDR3 is made up of 14 amino acids. The CDR3 here is CASSYSEGGNEQFS. The CDR3 region has the DNA TGTGCCAGCAGTTATTCGGAGGGGGGCAATGAGCAGTTCTCC.

Ten or more counts support this clonotype. The rearrangement joins TRBV25-1 to TRBJ2-3, with D uncertain. Between the trimmed V and J ends, which lost 1 base and 0 bases, there was a span of 5 bases. This CDR3 has 14 amino acids. Germline V lookup: CDR1 MGHDK, CDR2 SYGVNS. The CDR3 DNA reads TGTGCCAGCAGTGAATGGGGAAGCACAGATACGCAGTATTTT. Translated, it gives CASSEWGSTDTQYF.

Concerning this clonotype: A much larger clone is a single base away; this may be a read error. The chain employs TRBV4-2 and TRBJ2-7; TRBD2 aligns across 8 bases. Germline-derived CDR1 and CDR2 are LGHNA and YNFKEQ. CDR3 size: 16 residues. CDR3 sequence: CASSQVGREDAYEQCF. CDR3 DNA sequence: TGTGCCAGCAGCCAAGTGGGGCGGGAGGACGCCTACGAGCAGTGCTTC.

This clonotype was picked up many times. CDR3 nucleotides: TGTGCCAGCAGCCCACGGGGACAGCATTTCACAGATACGCAGTATTTT. This encodes CASSPRGQHFTDTQYF. The chain employs TRBV7-2 and TRBJ2-3; 7 bases map to TRBD1. Germline V gives CDR1 SGHTA, CDR2 FQGNSA. The CDR3 consists of 16 residues. V was pared by 5 bases and J by 2 bases, with 10 bases of the junction left unmatched.

The table lists this clonotype with many counts. The J gene is TRBJ2-3, the V gene TRBV5-1; a weak D match, TRBD2 (5 bases). V shed 2 bases and J shed 1 base, with 11 bases lying between them. CDR1 and CDR2 (germline): SGHRS, YFSETQ. CDR3 length equals 15 residues. The CDR3 sequence is CASSFWGEGTDTQYF. The CDR3 bases are TGCGCCAGCAGCTTCTGGGGAGAGGGCACAGATACGCAGTATTTT.

This clonotype was picked up many times. The chain joins TRBV19 to TRBJ1-1; 7 bases match TRBD1. The CDR3 covers 16 residues. The trim removed 5 bases at V and 2 bases at J, leaving 11 bases unmatched. In germline, CDR1 is LNHDA, CDR2 SQIVND (reference sequence). The CDR3 is CASSFWGGQLNTEAFF. CDR3 nucleotides: TGTGCCAGTAGTTTCTGGGGGGGACAGCTAAACACTGAAGCTTTCTTT.

This clonotype came up many times. The chain carries TRBV7-9 and TRBJ2-7, with D possibly being TRBD1 (5 bases). CDR1 and CDR2 from the germline V gene are SEHNR and FQNEAQ (reference sequence). The CDR3 sequence is 16 residues long. Trimming pared 5 bases from V and 0 bases from J, leaving 17 bases between. DNA for the CDR3: TGTGCCAGCAGCCTCCACCAGGGAACTGTCTCCTACGAGCAGTACTTC. Its protein product is CASSLHQGTVSYEQYF.

This clonotype appeared many times. This chain joins TRBV4-3 and TRBJ2-7, with TRBD2 matching over 10 bases. This CDR3 is 16 amino acids long. Germline V lookup: CDR1 LGHNA, CDR2 YSLEER. Trimming cost V 4 bases and J 6 bases; bases outside gene matches: 12. The CDR3, as DNA: TGCGCCAGCAGCCTAAGCTCTCTAGCGGGAGTTTCCGAGCAGTACTTC. This translates into CASSLSSLAGVSEQYF.

This chain links TRBV7-9 with TRBJ2-7; D not certain. CDR3 length: 13 amino acids. Trimming took 3 bases from V and 2 from J, leaving 8 bases between them. Germline CDR1 and CDR2: SEHNR and FQNEAQ (reference sequence). The CDR3 protein is CASSFYSTYEQYF. CDR3 nucleotides: TGTGCCAGCAGCTTCTACAGTACCTACGAGCAGTACTTC.

Of note for this clonotype: A much larger clonotype is one base distant, so this may be a read error. The genes are TRBV19 and TRBJ2-1; the D is unclear. The CDR3 spans 15 residues. The germline gives CDR1 LNHDA, CDR2 SQIVND (reference sequence). Here the CDR3 reads CAGSIETRNYNEQFF. In DNA form, the CDR3 reads TGTGCCGGTAGTATTGAGACCCGAAACTACAATGAGCAGTTCTTC.